What follows are 10 T cell receptor beta chains derived from one specimen sequenced in a study of T cell responses to AZD1222 COVID-19 vaccine. Only in-frame clones appear in the TCRdb table, and some are missing; sequencing was by immunoSEQ multiplex PCR. The top ten hold more than 6% of the sample, which has some 120,000 clones, about nine tenths seen once. Sequencing used peripheral blood, obtained on day 0 of AZD1222 vaccination. The receptors were sampled from an adult in good health.

V gene TRBV19 combines with J gene TRBJ1-2; D might be TRBD1 (5 bases). Trimming took off 6 bases at V and 5 bases at J, with 28 bases between the two ends. The CDR3 sequence is 18 residues long. CDR1 and CDR2 from the germline V gene are LNHDA and SQIVND (reference sequence). The CDR3 loop is CASSETSPVGGARYGYTF. The CDR3 DNA reads TGTGCCAGTAGCGAAACTTCCCCCGTAGGCGGGGCAAGATATGGCTACACCTTC.

The chain's CDR3 is CASSLDAYEQYF. CDR3 in DNA: TGTGCCAGCAGCCTGGACGCCTACGAGCAGTACTTC. The V gene is TRBV7-6, the J gene TRBJ2-7; D call uncertain. Germline loops: CDR1 SGHVS, CDR2 FNYEAQ. This CDR3 comprises 12 residues. Trimming left V 5 bases short and J 2 bases short, with 7 bases between.

This clone was detected once. The chain recombines TRBV25-1 with TRBJ2-6; D may be TRBD2 (7 bases). Trimming left V 1 base short and J 3 bases short, with 10 bases between. Germline V lookup: CDR1 MGHDK, CDR2 SYGVNS. This CDR3 spans 16 amino acids. In DNA form, the CDR3 reads TGTGCCAGCAGTGAATTCGGGGGGCTTGGGGCCAACGTCCTGACTTTC. Its translation: CASSEFGGLGANVLTF.

V is TRBV9 and J is TRBJ1-6; possibly TRBD1 for D (6 bases). V shed 0 bases and J shed 7 bases, with 17 bases lying between them. This CDR3 has 17 amino acids. Per the germline V gene, CDR1 is SGDLS and CDR2 is YYNGEE. The CDR3 nucleotides read TGTGCCAGCAGCGTAGAACCGGGACACAAGTTAAATTCACCCCTCCACTTT. Amino acids: CASSVEPGHKLNSPLHF.

The chain couples TRBV20-1 to TRBJ1-2; the D is unclear. Germline V gene lookup returns CDR1 DFQATT and CDR2 SNEGSKA (reference sequence). This CDR3 is built from 10 residues. V was cut by 5 bases and J by 8 bases, with 9 bases left in between. CDR3 sequence: CSAWVRGYTF. For the CDR3, the DNA is TGCAGTGCTTGGGTCCGAGGCTACACCTTC.

The V gene is TRBV24-1, the J gene TRBJ2-5; TRBD1 matches 9 bases. V trimming: 5 bases; J trimming: 0 bases; junction bases outside the gene matches: 6. CDR3 size: 16 residues. Germline lookup yields CDR1 KGHDR and CDR2 SFDVKD. This chain's CDR3 is CATSGAGTGNQETQYF. CDR3 DNA: TGTGCCACCAGTGGTGCCGGGACAGGGAACCAAGAGACCCAGTACTTC.

The V call is TRBV29-1, the J call TRBJ2-5; D is perhaps TRBD2 (6 bases). The V gene lost 0 bases and the J gene lost 5 bases, with 16 bases spanning the gap. The length of the CDR3 is 15 residues. From germline, CDR1 is SQVTM and CDR2 ANQGSEA. This chain's CDR3 is CSVEDEEGGRETQYF. The CDR3, as DNA: TGCAGCGTTGAAGATGAGGAGGGAGGCCGGGAGACCCAGTACTTC.

This chain uses TRBV28 with TRBJ1-2; 9 positions match TRBD1. The CDR3 has 14 amino acids. Germline V gene sequence: CDR1 MDHEN, CDR2 SYDVKM. V was pared by 5 bases and J by 5 bases, with 6 bases of the junction left unmatched. The chain's CDR3 is CASSETGGYYGYTF. The CDR3, as DNA: TGTGCCAGCAGTGAAACAGGGGGCTATTATGGCTACACCTTC.

This clone is a singleton in its sample. J is TRBJ2-2 and V is TRBV2; perhaps TRBD2 as D (6 bases). V was trimmed by 6 bases and J by 4 bases, leaving 15 bases between them. Germline V gene data show CDR1 as SNHLY and CDR2 as FYNNEI. The CDR3 has 15 amino acids. CDR3 sequence (DNA): TGTGCCAGCAGGGTCGGCGGGGCAGTCACCGGGGAGCTGTTTTTT. Amino acids: CASRVGGAVTGELFF.

The chain carries TRBV29-1 and TRBJ1-1; TRBD1 might be the D (6 bases). The CDR3 is 12 residues long. Germline V gene data show CDR1 as SQVTM and CDR2 as ANQGSEA. V was pared by 7 bases and J by 4 bases, with 13 bases between. This CDR3 reads CSGSQGPTEAFF. The CDR3 bases are TGCAGCGGTTCACAGGGTCCCACTGAAGCTTTCTTT.